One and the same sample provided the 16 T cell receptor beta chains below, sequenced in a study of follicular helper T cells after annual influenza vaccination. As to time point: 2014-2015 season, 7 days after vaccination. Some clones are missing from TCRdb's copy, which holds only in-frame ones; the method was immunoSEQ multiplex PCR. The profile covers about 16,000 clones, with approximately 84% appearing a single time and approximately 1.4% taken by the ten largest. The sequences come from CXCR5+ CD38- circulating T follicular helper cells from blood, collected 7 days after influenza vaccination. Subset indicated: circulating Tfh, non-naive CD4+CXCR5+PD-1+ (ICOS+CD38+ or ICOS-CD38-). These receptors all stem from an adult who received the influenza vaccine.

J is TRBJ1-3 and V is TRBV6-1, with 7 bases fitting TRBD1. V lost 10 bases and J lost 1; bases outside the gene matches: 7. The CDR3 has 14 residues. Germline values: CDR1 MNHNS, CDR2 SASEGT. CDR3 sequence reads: CATLPGGSGNTIYF. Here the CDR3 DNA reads TGTGCCACCCTTCCAGGGGGTTCTGGAAACACCATATATTTT.

Here the CDR3 DNA reads TGTGCCAGCAGCTTTGGGGGCGCGTCCTATAATTCACCCCTCCACTTT. It translates to CASSFGGASYNSPLHF. This chain uses TRBV7-8 with TRBJ1-6; TRBD1 might be the D (6 bases). CDR3 length: 16 amino acids. Germline assignment: CDR1 SGHVS and CDR2 FQNEAQ. V lost 3 bases and J 1 base, leaving 10 bases between the germline ends.

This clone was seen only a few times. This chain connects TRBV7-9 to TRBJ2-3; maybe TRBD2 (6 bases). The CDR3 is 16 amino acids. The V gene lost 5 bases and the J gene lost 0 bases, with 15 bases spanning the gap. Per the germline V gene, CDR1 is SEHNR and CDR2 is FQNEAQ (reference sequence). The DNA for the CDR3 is TGTGCCAGCAGCCTCTGGGGGGTAGGAAGCACAGATACGCAGTATTTT. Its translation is CASSLWGVGSTDTQYF.

CDR3 sequence reads: CASSSWGRPPYGYTF. Here the CDR3 DNA reads TGTGCCAGCAGTTCGTGGGGGCGGCCCCCCTATGGCTACACCTTC. V is TRBV6-5 and J is TRBJ1-2; D possibly corresponds to TRBD1 (6 bases). Germline lookup yields CDR1 MNHEY and CDR2 SVGAGI. This CDR3 contains 15 residues. The ends were cut back, 4 bases at V and 4 bases at J, with 16 bases in the middle.

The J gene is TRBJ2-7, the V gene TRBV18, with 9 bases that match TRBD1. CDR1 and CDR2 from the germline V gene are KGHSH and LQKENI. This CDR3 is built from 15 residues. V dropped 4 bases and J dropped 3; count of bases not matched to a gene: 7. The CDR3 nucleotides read TGTGCCAGCTCACTAGGACAGGGGTCTAACTACGAGCAGTACTTC. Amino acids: CASSLGQGSNYEQYF.

The CDR3 nucleotides read TGTGCCACCTCTACTGGGACTAGCGGTTACAATGAGCAGTTCTTC. Residues: CATSTGTSGYNEQFF. This chain joins TRBV6-5 and TRBJ2-1; 11 positions agree with TRBD2. Looked up from germline, CDR1 is MNHEY and CDR2 is SVGAGI. The CDR3 sequence is 15 residues long. V dropped 10 bases and J dropped 4; count of bases not matched to a gene: 9.

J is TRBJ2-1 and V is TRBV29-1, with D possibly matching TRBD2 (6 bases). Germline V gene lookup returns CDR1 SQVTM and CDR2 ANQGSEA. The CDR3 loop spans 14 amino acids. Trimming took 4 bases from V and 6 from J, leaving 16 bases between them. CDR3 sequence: CSVGGGRFGNEQFF. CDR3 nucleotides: TGCAGCGTTGGGGGAGGTAGGTTTGGCAATGAGCAGTTCTTC.

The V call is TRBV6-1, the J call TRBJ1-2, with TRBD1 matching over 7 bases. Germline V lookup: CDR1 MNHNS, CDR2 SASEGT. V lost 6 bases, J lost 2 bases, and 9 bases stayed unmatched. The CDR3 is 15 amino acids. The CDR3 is CASREGARLNYGYTF. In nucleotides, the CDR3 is TGTGCCAGCAGAGAGGGGGCGCGGCTGAACTATGGCTACACCTTC.

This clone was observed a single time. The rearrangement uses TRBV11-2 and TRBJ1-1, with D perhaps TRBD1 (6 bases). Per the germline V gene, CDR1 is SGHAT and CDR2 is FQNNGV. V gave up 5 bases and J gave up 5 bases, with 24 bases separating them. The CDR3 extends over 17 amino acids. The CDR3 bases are TGTGCCAGCAGCCAAGAGGGGGGGGGCAGGGTAAAAACTGAAGCTTTCTTT. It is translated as CASSQEGGGRVKTEAFF.

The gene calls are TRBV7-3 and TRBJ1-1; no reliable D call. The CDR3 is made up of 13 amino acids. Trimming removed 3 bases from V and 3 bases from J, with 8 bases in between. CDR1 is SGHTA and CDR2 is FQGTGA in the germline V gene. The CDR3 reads CASSFSTDTEAFF. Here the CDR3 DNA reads TGTGCCAGCAGCTTCTCTACCGACACTGAAGCTTTCTTT.

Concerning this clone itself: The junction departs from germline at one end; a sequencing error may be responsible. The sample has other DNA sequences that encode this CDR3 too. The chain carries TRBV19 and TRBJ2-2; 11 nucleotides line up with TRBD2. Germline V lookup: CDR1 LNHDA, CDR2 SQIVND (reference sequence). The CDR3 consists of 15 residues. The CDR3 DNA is TGTGCCAGTAGTTCACTAGCGGGAGATGGCGGGGAACTGTTTTTT. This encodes CASSSLAGDGGELFF. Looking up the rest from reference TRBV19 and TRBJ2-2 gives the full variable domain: DGGITQSPKYLFRKEGQNVTLSCEQNLNHDAMYWYRQDPGQGLRLIYYSQIVNDFQKGDIAEGYSVSREKKESFPLTVTSAQKNPTAFYLCASSSLAGDGGELFFGEGSRLTVL.

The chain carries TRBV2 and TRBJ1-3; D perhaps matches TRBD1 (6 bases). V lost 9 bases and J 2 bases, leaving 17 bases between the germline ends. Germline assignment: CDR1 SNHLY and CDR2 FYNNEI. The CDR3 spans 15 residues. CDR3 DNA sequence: TGTGCCAGTGGGGGGGGCGTGTTAACTGGAAACACCATATATTTT. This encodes CASGGGVLTGNTIYF.

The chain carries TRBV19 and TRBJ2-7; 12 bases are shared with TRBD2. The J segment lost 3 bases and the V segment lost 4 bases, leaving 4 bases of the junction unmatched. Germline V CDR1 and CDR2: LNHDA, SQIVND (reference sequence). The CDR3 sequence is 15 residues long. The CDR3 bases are TGTGCCAGTAGTACACTAGCGGGGGGTATCTACGAGCAGTACTTC. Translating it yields CASSTLAGGIYEQYF.

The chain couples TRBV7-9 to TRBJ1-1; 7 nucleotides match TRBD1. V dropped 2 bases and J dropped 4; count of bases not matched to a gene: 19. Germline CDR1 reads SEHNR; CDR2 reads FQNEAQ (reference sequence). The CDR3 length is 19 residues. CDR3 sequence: CASSLSSIGAGGETTEAFF. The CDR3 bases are TGTGCCAGCAGCTTAAGTAGCATTGGGGCAGGGGGTGAGACCACTGAAGCTTTCTTT. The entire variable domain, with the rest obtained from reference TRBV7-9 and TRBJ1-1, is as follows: DTGVSQNPRHKITKRGQNVTFRCDPISEHNRLYWYRQTLGQGPEFLTYFQNEAQLEKSRLLSDRFSAERPKGSFSTLEIQRTEQGDSAMYLCASSLSSIGAGGETTEAFFGQGTRLTVV.

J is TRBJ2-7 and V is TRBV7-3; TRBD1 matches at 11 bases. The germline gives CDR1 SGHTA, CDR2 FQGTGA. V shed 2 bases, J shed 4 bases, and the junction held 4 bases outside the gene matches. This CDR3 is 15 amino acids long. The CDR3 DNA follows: TGTGCCAGCAGCTTAGGGACAGGGGGGCGGTACGAGCAGTACTTC. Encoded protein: CASSLGTGGRYEQYF.

The CDR3 region is CATSRDWGVELFF. In DNA form, the CDR3 reads TGTGCCACCAGCAGAGACTGGGGGGTAGAACTGTTTTTT. J is TRBJ2-2 and V is TRBV15, with D possibly being TRBD2 (6 bases). This CDR3 comprises 13 residues. Between the trimmed V and J ends, which lost 0 bases and 14 bases, there was a span of 13 bases. The germline gives CDR1 LNHNV, CDR2 YYDKDF (reference sequence).